This T cell receptor (beta chain) came from a study of shared clonotypes between healthy human individuals. Concerning this clone itself: Its antigen is as yet unknown.

V was clipped by 5 bases and J by 5 bases, with 12 bases between them. CDR3 length: 13 residues. The germline gives CDR1 MDHEN, CDR2 SYDVKM. Running of the assay took place at deep level. Data came from immunoSEQ multiplex PCR; TCRdb stores just in-frame clones and leaves some out. This table has more than 500,000 clones, roughly 95% appearing once. Study results and caveats: Larger estimated richness was generally recorded for naive subsets relative to memory subsets.

CD4+ cells underwent separation, giving CD45RA+ naive and CD45RA-negative memory subsets. The J gene is TRBJ1-2, the V gene TRBV28; D ambiguous. This TCR was recovered from a woman under 40 in good health. The sequencing sample was made of naive CD4+ T cells sorted from blood. Subset noted: CD45RA+ positively selected. This CDR3 reads CASSPAHGYGYTF. The DNA of the CDR3 is TGTGCCAGCAGTCCCGCCCATGGATATGGCTACACCTTC.